This T cell receptor beta chain comes out of a study of blood T cell repertoires in COVID-19 (dated by TCRdb to 2018 to 2020). Regarding the complete study: Samples from collaborators originated in the United States, Italy and Spain and spanned both the acute and convalescent phases of COVID-19. The prospective study material was composed of cDNA or gDNA derived from T cells, B-cell-depleted T cells, or PBMCs. Deeply sampled blood TCRbeta repertoires from subjects exposed to, actively infected with, or recovered from COVID-19 were included in the dataset. A freely available public database, intended as a resource for researchers studying the immune response to SARS-CoV-2, is where the repertoires were released. Samples were obtained from the ongoing ImmuneRACE study (first 160 participants) and from 1,254 subjects provided by 6 global collaborators. A de-identified subject ID, COVID-19 status, age in years and sex were almost always included in the sample metadata. HLA class I and class II types, where available, came from metadata supplied by the sample provider rather than from assay-based typing. Here is what the overall study found, with its caveats: Clinical and demographic metadata were provided uncurated, with the amount varying by source and participant.

TCRbeta CDR3 regions were amplified from genomic DNA by means of the immunoSEQ Assay, a bias-controlled multiplex PCR. The authors' analysis ran thus. The number of nucleated cells in each sample was estimated from the amplification of reference gene primers within the assay. Sequence reads were collapsed and filtered to measure the absolute abundance of every unique TCRbeta CDR3 rearrangement. For each sample, productive Simpson clonality was calculated as the square root of Simpson's diversity index over productive rearrangements. Here the immuneACCESS table is served through TCRdb, limited to in-frame sequences with V and J called. Missing clones are a known gap in these copies; in checked studies unresolved V genes cover under half, and the rest lacks a known reason. The V and J calls and clone size are taken from that table; D and trimming were inferred from the DNA. Across this sample there are about 220,000 clones, with roughly 85% seen only once. The biggest ten clones account for over 2.5% of the sample.

Comments on this clone: This clone's antigen is unknown. Per-nucleotide qualities are absent, and no much larger clonotype sits a single base away.

A second Seattle source provided samples from volunteer blood donors who had recovered from COVID-19. Whole blood was collected in K2EDTA tubes by collaborating institutions according to the institutions' own protocols. Collaborator samples were shipped for TCRbeta analysis as frozen whole blood, isolated PBMCs, or DNA extracted from either sample type. The source of this sequence is a man in his fifties who had recovered from COVID-19. The source material was peripheral blood.

The nucleotide sequence is TGTGCCAGCAGTTTTCTTCTAGCGGGAGGAGTTAACGAGCAGTTCTTC. This is translated as CASSFLLAGGVNEQFF. Recombination connected TRBV2 to TRBJ2-1; the central 11 bases match TRBD2. The germline V end is reduced by 5 bases and the J end by 10 bases; junction bases left unmatched: 13. The CDR3, cysteine through phenylalanine, is 16 amino acids long. Only the CDR3 DNA is retained, 48 bases long and in frame from the first base. CDR1 and CDR2 are read off the germline V gene as SNHLY and FYNNEI.